The 16 T cell receptor beta chains below all came from one sample that was sequenced in a study of CD8 T cells in Susac syndrome. After extraction with the RNeasy kit, 0.5 to 1 ug of the RNA was reverse transcribed using random hexamers. TCRdb re-called the immunoSEQ multiplex PCR reads through MiXCR, storing one row per CDR3 protein. This sample has 110,000 or so distinct CDR3 sequences, with about nine tenths found just once. Sequencing input: CD4+ T cells from PBMCs. These receptors came from a human donor in good health.

The CDR3 region has the DNA TGTGCCAGCAGTGAAAGGGGTATGCCCTACGAGCAGTACTTC. Encoded protein: CASSERGMPYEQYF. This chain uses TRBV25-1 with TRBJ2-7, with a tentative D call TRBD1 (5 bases). Germline V gene data show CDR1 as MGHDK and CDR2 as SYGVNS. The ends were cut back, 2 bases at V and 2 bases at J, with 10 bases in the middle. The CDR3 is 14 residues long.

This clonotype was seen only a few times. The rearrangement joins TRBV5-5 to TRBJ2-7; D is ambiguous. The CDR3 is made up of 12 amino acids. The V end lost 2 bases, the J end lost 1 base, and 4 bases lay between the germline ends. Germline loops: CDR1 SGHKS, CDR2 YYEKEE (reference sequence). The CDR3 is CASSFGSYEQYF. The CDR3 DNA sequence: TGTGCCAGCAGCTTCGGGTCCTACGAGCAGTACTTC.

The genes are TRBV5-1 and TRBJ1-1; D remains ambiguous. V was shortened by 0 bases and J by 0 bases, with 6 bases between the two germline ends. Per the germline V gene, CDR1 is SGHRS and CDR2 is YFSETQ. The CDR3 spans 14 residues. For the CDR3, the DNA is TGCGCCAGCAGCTTGGCGGAGCTGAACACTGAAGCTTTCTTT. Residues: CASSLAELNTEAFF.

The J gene is TRBJ2-7, the V gene TRBV6-2 or TRBV6-3, with 14 bases lining up with TRBD2. The J segment lost 5 bases and the V segment lost 6 bases, leaving 12 bases of the junction unmatched. CDR3 length: 17 residues. CDR1 and CDR2 from the germline V gene are MNHEY and SVGEGT. CDR3 region: CASSPRLGTSGSNEQYF. CDR3 DNA: TGTGCCAGCAGCCCCCGGCTCGGGACTAGCGGGAGTAACGAGCAGTACTTC.

The chain combines TRBV7-3 with TRBJ2-1, with D tentatively TRBD2 (6 bases). The germline CDR1 and CDR2 sequences are SGHTA and FQGTGA. This CDR3 has 14 residues. V shed 5 bases and J shed 5 bases, with 13 bases lying between them. CDR3 DNA sequence: TGTGCCAGCAGCAAGGGACTGCAAAACAATGAGCAGTTCTTC. It encodes CASSKGLQNNEQFF.

The rearrangement links TRBV3-1 to TRBJ1-2; perhaps TRBD1 as D (6 bases). The length of the CDR3 is 15 residues. Germline CDR1 and CDR2: LGHDT and YNNKEL (reference sequence). V shed 6 bases and J shed 6 bases, with 20 bases lying between them. The CDR3 region is CASSRTGLSWDGYTF. For the CDR3, the DNA is TGTGCCAGCAGTCGTACAGGGTTATCTTGGGATGGCTACACCTTC.

This clonotype was observed a single time. The CDR3 DNA reads as TGCAGCGTTGTTGACCCGGGCAGCACAGATACGCAGTATTTT. Protein product: CSVVDPGSTDTQYF. The chain couples TRBV29-1 to TRBJ2-3, with unresolved D. V lost 4 bases and J lost 0, with 11 bases in between. CDR1 SQVTM and CDR2 ANQGSEA come from the germline V gene. The CDR3 extends over 14 amino acids.

The chain employs TRBV3-1 and TRBJ1-1; D is uncertain. V gave up 8 bases and J gave up 5 bases, with 6 bases separating them. The CDR3 is 10 amino acids. Looked up from germline, CDR1 is LGHDT and CDR2 is YNNKEL (reference sequence). The CDR3 protein is CASGETEAFF. The CDR3 bases are TGTGCCAGCGGCGAGACTGAAGCTTTCTTT. The full variable domain, with the rest looked up from reference TRBV3-1 and TRBJ1-1, is DTAVSQTPKYLVTQMGNDKSIKCEQNLGHDTMYWYKQDSKKFLKIMFSYNNKELIINETVPNRFSPKSPDKAHLNLHINSLELGDSAVYFCASGETEAFFGQGTRLTVV.

This sequence joins TRBV12-3 or TRBV12-4 and TRBJ1-4; D may be TRBD1 (5 bases). Deletions cut 4 bases from V and 7 bases from J, with 16 bases between. There are 15 residues in the CDR3. The CDR3 nucleotides are TGTGCCAGCAGTTCTGGGACCTTACGGGGTGAAAAACTGTTTTTT. Its protein is CASSSGTLRGEKLFF.

The rearrangement joins TRBV19 to TRBJ2-1, with a possible D match to TRBD1 (5 bases). The CDR3 is 11 residues long. Germline V gene sequence: CDR1 LNHDA, CDR2 SQIVND (reference sequence). Trimming took off 5 bases at V and 10 bases at J, with 9 bases between the two ends. CDR3 in DNA: TGTGCCAGTAGTCAATGGACAGAGCAGTTCTTC. It is translated as CASSQWTEQFF.

The chain has TRBV6-5 and TRBJ2-5, with D unclear. The V gene lost 0 bases and the J gene lost 3 bases, with 17 bases spanning the gap. This CDR3 is 17 amino acids long. CDR1 is MNHEY, CDR2 SVGAGI, per germline. CDR3: CASSYSGRGVRKETQYF. DNA of the CDR3: TGTGCCAGCAGTTACTCGGGTAGAGGCGTAAGAAAAGAGACCCAGTACTTC.

This clonotype was seen a single time. V gene TRBV7-6 combines with J gene TRBJ2-5; 8 bases match TRBD1. Germline CDR1 SGHVS, CDR2 FNYEAQ. J was trimmed by 4 bases and V by 5 bases; bases with no gene match: 9. The CDR3 runs 15 residues. The CDR3 sequence: CASSLLDRVAETQYF. In DNA, the CDR3 is TGTGCCAGCAGCCTTTTGGACAGGGTCGCAGAGACCCAGTACTTC.

The chain's CDR3 is CASSLGGAFF. The CDR3 DNA reads TGTGCCAGCAGCTTAGGGGGAGCTTTCTTT. The chain joins TRBV7-2 to TRBJ1-1; no firm D call. The CDR3 runs 10 residues. The V gene's germline CDR1 is SGHTA and CDR2 FQGNSA. V dropped 1 base and J dropped 10 bases, with 4 bases sitting between them. Full variable domain (rest looked up from reference TRBV7-2 and TRBJ1-1): GAGVSQSPSNKVTEKGKDVELRCDPISGHTALYWYRQSLGQGLEFLIYFQGNSAPDKSGLPSDRFSAERTGGSVSTLTIQRTQQEDSAVYLCASSLGGAFFGQGTRLTVV.

CDR3 coding DNA: TGTGCCAGCAGCGTCGATGGGAAACTGTTTTTT. Translation: CASSVDGKLFF. This chain connects TRBV7-9 to TRBJ1-4; D is ambiguous. Germline-derived CDR1 and CDR2 are SEHNR and FQNEAQ (reference sequence). Between the trimmed V and J ends, which lost 5 bases and 11 bases, there was a span of 9 bases. CDR3 length equals 11 residues. Variable domain in full (rest from reference TRBV7-9 and TRBJ1-4): DTGVSQNPRHKITKRGQNVTFRCDPISEHNRLYWYRQTLGQGPEFLTYFQNEAQLEKSRLLSDRFSAERPKGSFSTLEIQRTEQGDSAMYLCASSVDGKLFFGSGTQLSVL.

The rearrangement uses TRBV20-1 and TRBJ2-1; the D gene could be TRBD1 or TRBD2 (6 bases each). Trimming left V 2 bases short and J 9 bases short, with 26 bases between. This CDR3 comprises 17 residues. Germline V lookup: CDR1 DFQATT, CDR2 SNEGSKA (reference sequence). The CDR3 sequence is CSARSTWGPLARGEQFF. The CDR3 DNA reads as TGCAGTGCTAGATCAACGTGGGGGCCGCTAGCGAGAGGTGAGCAGTTCTTC.

This sequence joins TRBV7-3 and TRBJ1-1, with 8 positions matching TRBD1. This CDR3 region has 13 residues. V shed 2 bases, J shed 8 bases, and the junction held 4 bases outside the gene matches. Germline-derived CDR1 and CDR2 are SGHTA and FQGTGA. CDR3 residues: CASSLGTGAEAFF. In nucleotides, the CDR3 is TGTGCCAGCAGCTTAGGGACAGGTGCCGAAGCTTTCTTT.